One sample yielded the 22 T cell receptor beta chains listed below, sequenced in a study of cytomegalovirus exposure and HLA in healthy donors. With 60 Vbeta and 13 Jbeta primers, the PCR was carried out. Data came from immunoSEQ multiplex PCR; TCRdb stores just in-frame clones and leaves some out. The repertoire holds 100,000 to 150,000 clones, with 82% as singletons. The sequenced material came from PBMCs. The receptors originated from a boy between 10 and 17 years old in good health and CMV-seronegative.

This chain joins TRBV18 and TRBJ1-1; D might be TRBD1 (6 bases). V lost 2 bases, J lost 5 bases, and 6 bases lay in between. Germline CDR1 and CDR2: KGHSH and LQKENI. The CDR3 loop spans 12 amino acids. This CDR3 is CASSPDRTEAFF. CDR3 nucleotide sequence: TGTGCCAGCTCACCAGACAGGACTGAAGCTTTCTTT.

The chain combines TRBV19 with TRBJ2-5; the match to TRBD1 covers 8 bases. The ends lost 6 bases at V and 1 base at J; junction bases unmatched: 4. Germline V gene sequence: CDR1 LNHDA, CDR2 SQIVND (reference sequence). The CDR3 is 14 amino acids. In DNA form, the CDR3 reads TGTGCCAGTAGAACCGGACAGGGCCAAGAGACCCAGTACTTC. It is translated as CASRTGQGQETQYF.

The V call is TRBV2, the J call TRBJ1-5, with 7 bases matching TRBD1. Germline CDR1 and CDR2: SNHLY and FYNNEI. The J segment lost 7 bases and the V segment lost 11 bases, leaving 8 bases of the junction unmatched. This CDR3 comprises 12 residues. The DNA of the CDR3 is TGTGCCGTCAGGGGGGCAGGGCAGCCCCAGCATTTT. Encoded protein: CAVRGAGQPQHF.

The chain employs TRBV11-2 and TRBJ2-7; D is possibly TRBD1 (5 bases). CDR1 and CDR2 from the germline V gene are SGHAT and FQNNGV. The CDR3 runs 18 residues. V lost 3 bases and J lost 6, with 27 bases in between. For the CDR3, the DNA is TGTGCCAGCAGCTTCCCAAGCCTGAACAACCAAGGGGCAGGCGAGCAGTACTTC. As protein: CASSFPSLNNQGAGEQYF. Complete variable domain (other parts from reference TRBV11-2 and TRBJ2-7): EAGVAQSPRYKIIEKRQSVAFWCNPISGHATLYWYQQILGQGPKLLIQFQNNGVVDDSQLPKDRFSAERLKGVDSTLKIQPAKLEDSAVYLCASSFPSLNNQGAGEQYFGPGTRLTVT.

This clone was seen just once. The chain combines TRBV5-1 with TRBJ1-1; 8 bases map to TRBD1. The length of the CDR3 is 15 residues. Trimming removed 5 bases from V and 4 bases from J; junction bases left unmatched: 10. CDR1 and CDR2 (germline): SGHRS, YFSETQ. The CDR3, as DNA: TGCGCCAGCAGGACAGGGGTCATCGTCGGCACTGAAGCTTTCTTT. This sequence encodes CASRTGVIVGTEAFF.

This clone came up a few times. This rearrangement joins TRBV7-9 to TRBJ2-2; TRBD1 matches at 11 bases. V lost 6 bases to trimming and J lost 3 bases; unmatched junction nucleotides: 3. This CDR3 has 15 amino acids. CDR1 is SEHNR and CDR2 is FQNEAQ in the germline V gene (reference sequence). The CDR3 bases are TGTGCCAGCAGGGGGGGACAGGGGGACACCGGGGAGCTGTTTTTT. It encodes CASRGGQGDTGELFF.

This clone has a handful of counts. The chain employs TRBV4-1 and TRBJ2-3; D remains unclear. V dropped 4 bases and J dropped 0 bases, with 8 bases sitting between them. Germline CDR1 MGHRA, CDR2 YSYEKL. The CDR3 length is 14 residues. In nucleotides, the CDR3 is TGCGCCAGCAGCCGTGTATCTAGCACAGATACGCAGTATTTT. This codes for CASSRVSSTDTQYF.

The chain has TRBV7-3 and TRBJ2-6; D is perhaps TRBD1 (6 bases). The germline V gene encodes CDR1 SGHTA and CDR2 FQGTGA. V gave up 4 bases and J gave up 4 bases, with 11 bases separating them. The length of the CDR3 is 15 residues. The CDR3 DNA follows: TGTGCCAGCAGCTCTACAGGGACCGGGGCCAACGTCCTGACTTTC. It codes for CASSSTGTGANVLTF.

The rearrangement joins TRBV6-5 to TRBJ2-7; 8 bases line up with TRBD1. CDR3 length: 14 residues. Trimming removed 3 bases from V and 1 base from J; junction bases left unmatched: 2. Germline CDR1 MNHEY, CDR2 SVGAGI. For the CDR3, the DNA is TGTGCCAGCAGTTATCGGACAGGGTCCTACGAGCAGTACTTC. Protein product: CASSYRTGSYEQYF.

V is TRBV7-6 and J is TRBJ2-3, with 8 positions matching TRBD1. Germline lookup yields CDR1 SGHVS and CDR2 FNYEAQ. This CDR3 contains 14 residues. V lost 5 bases to trimming and J lost 2 bases; unmatched junction nucleotides: 3. The CDR3 nucleotides read TGTGCCAGCAGCCTGGACAGGGCCACAGATACGCAGTATTTT. Protein: CASSLDRATDTQYF.

The V and J genes are TRBV29-1 and TRBJ2-3; D perhaps matches TRBD2 (5 bases). With 0 bases removed from V and 5 bases from J, the gap between germline ends came to 9 bases. CDR1 and CDR2 from the germline V gene are SQVTM and ANQGSEA. The CDR3 covers 13 residues. For the CDR3, the DNA is TGCAGCGTTGAAGATCAGGCGGGAGATACGCAGTATTTT. Translating it yields CSVEDQAGDTQYF.

The V gene is TRBV27, the J gene TRBJ1-5, with D perhaps matching TRBD1 (5 bases). The V end lost 6 bases, the J end lost 2 bases, and 8 bases lay between the germline ends. CDR1 is MNHEY and CDR2 is SMNVEV in the germline V gene (reference sequence). This CDR3 has 13 residues. The CDR3 reads CASSLTGNQPQHF. The CDR3 nucleotides are TGTGCCAGCAGCTTGACAGGCAATCAGCCCCAGCATTTT.

This clone appeared a few times. The rearrangement uses TRBV27 and TRBJ1-1; 8 nucleotides line up with TRBD1. Germline-derived CDR1 and CDR2 are MNHEY and SMNVEV (reference sequence). The CDR3 extends over 13 amino acids. J was trimmed by 1 base and V by 8 bases; bases with no gene match: 3. The CDR3 DNA follows: TGTGCCAGCCGGGGGACAGGGAACACTGAAGCTTTCTTT. As protein: CASRGTGNTEAFF.

This chain links TRBV27 with TRBJ2-7; 10 nucleotides line up with TRBD1. There are 14 residues in the CDR3. The germline CDR1 and CDR2 sequences are MNHEY and SMNVEV (reference sequence). The J segment lost 7 bases and the V segment lost 6 bases, leaving 9 bases of the junction unmatched. For the CDR3, the DNA is TGTGCCAGCAGCCTTGGGACAGGGGCGGGGGAGCAGTACTTC. This gives the protein CASSLGTGAGEQYF.

The chain couples TRBV4-1 to TRBJ2-1; 10 bases agree with TRBD2. The V segment lost 4 bases and the J segment 3 bases; nucleotides outside the gene matches: 3. Germline CDR1 and CDR2: MGHRA and YSYEKL. The CDR3 is 15 amino acids. DNA for the CDR3: TGCGCCAGCAGCCCTCTAGCGGGAGACTACAATGAGCAGTTCTTC. Its translation: CASSPLAGDYNEQFF.

V gene TRBV2 combines with J gene TRBJ2-3, with TRBD2 matching over 7 bases. The CDR3 spans 13 residues. J lost 9 bases, V lost 6 bases, and 9 bases had no gene match. Germline V gene lookup returns CDR1 SNHLY and CDR2 FYNNEI. CDR3 DNA: TGTGCCAGCAGAGATGCGGGAGCCCGAACGCAGTATTTT. Residues: CASRDAGARTQYF. Variable domain in full (rest from reference TRBV2 and TRBJ2-3): EPEVTQTPSHQVTQMGQEVILRCVPISNHLYFYWYRQILGQKVEFLVSFYNNEISEKSEIFDDQFSVERPDGSNFTLKIRSTKLEDSAMYFCASRDAGARTQYFGPGTRLTVL.

This clone was found once. The chain combines TRBV30 with TRBJ1-4; TRBD1 matches at 7 bases. CDR1 GTSNPN and CDR2 SVGIG come from the germline V gene (reference sequence). The CDR3 loop spans 16 amino acids. The ends lost 0 bases at V and 1 base at J; junction bases unmatched: 5. CDR3 bases: TGTGCCTGGAGTGTACAGGGGAGCTTAACTAATGAAAAACTGTTTTTT. As protein: CAWSVQGSLTNEKLFF.

The V and J genes are TRBV6-5 and TRBJ2-7, with 8 bases that match TRBD1. The length of the CDR3 is 14 residues. The ends lost 2 bases at V and 2 bases at J; junction bases unmatched: 2. Germline CDR1 reads MNHEY; CDR2 reads SVGAGI. CDR3 region: CASSYQDRAYEQYF. CDR3 bases: TGTGCCAGCAGTTACCAGGACAGGGCCTACGAGCAGTACTTC.

The chain joins TRBV19 to TRBJ2-6; TRBD1 aligns across 8 bases. Unmatched junction bases numbered 4, after V lost 5 bases and J lost 4 bases. This CDR3 comprises 15 residues. Germline assignment: CDR1 LNHDA and CDR2 SQIVND (reference sequence). CDR3 residues: CASSQGAQGANVLTF. The CDR3 nucleotides are TGTGCCAGTAGTCAGGGGGCTCAAGGGGCCAACGTCCTGACTTTC.

The chain joins TRBV4-1 to TRBJ1-2, with 9 positions matching TRBD1. The CDR3 is made up of 15 amino acids. CDR1 and CDR2 (germline): MGHRA, YSYEKL. J lost 7 bases, V lost 3 bases, and 9 bases had no gene match. Written as DNA, the CDR3 is TGCGCCAGCAGCCACCCGGGACAGGGAGCGGCTGGCTACACCTTC. Its translation: CASSHPGQGAAGYTF.

V and J are TRBV18 and TRBJ2-1, with 8 nucleotides matching TRBD1. V dropped 6 bases and J dropped 3; count of bases not matched to a gene: 4. CDR3 length equals 14 residues. In germline, CDR1 is KGHSH, CDR2 LQKENI. The DNA for the CDR3 is TGTGCCAGCTCGCTGACAGGGGTCTACAATGAGCAGTTCTTC. This encodes CASSLTGVYNEQFF. The full variable domain, its missing parts supplied by reference TRBV18 and TRBJ2-1, is NAGVMQNPRHLVRRRGQEARLRCSPMKGHSHVYWYRQLPEEGLKFMVYLQKENIIDESGMPKERFSAEFPKEGPSILRIQQVVRGDSAAYFCASSLTGVYNEQFFGPGTRLTVL.

The chain uses TRBV28 and TRBJ1-5; D not certain. This CDR3 is 12 amino acids long. V dropped 4 bases and J dropped 2 bases, with 3 bases sitting between them. Germline loops: CDR1 MDHEN, CDR2 SYDVKM. The CDR3 reads CASSSGNQPQHF. The CDR3 region has the DNA TGTGCCAGCAGTTCGGGCAATCAGCCCCAGCATTTT.